This T cell receptor (beta chain) was sequenced for a study of PD-L1 blockade in urothelial cancer. Study summary: Blood-derived samples held a median roughly 150,000 T cells. Study-level results: Patients who had durable benefit saw their tumor-associated blood clones expand more at 3 weeks. Survival was better when pretreatment blood TCR clonality fell below the median.

The data were produced by immunoSEQ multiplex PCR, yet TCRdb's version contains in-frame clones alone and is incomplete. The table shows approximately 34,000 clones, with 75% to 85% occurring only once. A remark on this clone: Its target is unknown.

Per the germline V gene, CDR1 is SGHRS and CDR2 is YFSETQ. The CDR3 spans 15 residues. V shed 3 bases and J shed 2 bases, with 11 bases lying between them. This sequence joins TRBV5-1 and TRBJ1-4; tentatively, D is TRBD1 (6 bases). The receptor comes from a man aged 60 to 69 with urothelial cancer. The input for sequencing was PBMCs, taken around atezolizumab (anti-PD-L1) treatment. This chain's CDR3 is CASSWGDRTNEKLFF. The CDR3, as DNA: TGCGCCAGCAGCTGGGGCGACAGGACTAATGAAAAACTGTTTTTT.